This T cell receptor (beta chain) was captured by sequencing in a study of blood T cell repertoires in COVID-19 (dated by TCRdb to about 2020). Background for the entire study: Samples from collaborators originated in the United States, Italy and Spain and spanned both the acute and convalescent phases of COVID-19. The material from the prospective study consisted of cDNA or gDNA derived from T cells, B-cell-depleted T cells, or PBMCs. Deeply sampled blood TCRbeta repertoires from subjects exposed to, actively infected with, or recovered from COVID-19 were included in the dataset. The repertoires were made available in a free public database intended to serve as a resource for research on the immune response to SARS-CoV-2. Samples came from the ongoing ImmuneRACE study (first 160 participants) plus 1,254 subjects from 6 global collaborators. The sample metadata nearly always contained a de-identified subject ID, COVID-19 status, age in years and sex. Where available, HLA class I and class II types were obtained from metadata supplied by the sample provider rather than from assay-based typing.

TCRbeta CDR3 regions were amplified from genomic DNA using the immunoSEQ Assay, a bias-controlled multiplex PCR. The original pipeline was this. The number of nucleated cells in each sample was estimated from the amplification of reference gene primers within the assay. Sequence reads were collapsed and filtered to measure the absolute abundance of every unique TCRbeta CDR3 rearrangement. For each sample, productive Simpson clonality was calculated as the square root of Simpson's diversity index across productive rearrangements. Sourced from immuneACCESS, this table was stored by TCRdb with only in-frame sequences that have V and J called. A share of the clones is absent; for the studies checked, an unresolved V gene accounts for under half, and the remainder has no known explanation. V and J calls plus clone size are reproduced from that table; the DNA served to infer D and trimming. Present in this sample are about 72,000 clones, about 88% of which were seen just once. The ten biggest clones cover over 8% of the sample.

As to this clone: Its antigen is not yet known. Base qualities are not recorded, but no much larger clone differs from it by a single base.

Collaborating institutions collected whole blood in K2EDTA tubes following their own protocols. For TCRbeta analysis, collaborators shipped samples as frozen whole blood, isolated PBMCs, or DNA extracted from either of those sample types. Points the paper makes about the study in general: How much clinical and demographic metadata was included differed by source and by participant, and the metadata was provided uncurated.

The CDR3, from cysteine to phenylalanine, totals 14 residues. The entry retains the CDR3 DNA only, 42 bases that are in frame from base 1. The germline V gene yields MNHNS for CDR1 and SASEGT for CDR2. Deletion took 2 bases off V and 7 bases off J, with a span of 9 bases between the germline ends. The rearranged segments are TRBV6-1 and TRBJ1-6, with no confident D gene call. The sequenced sample was peripheral blood. This receptor was identified in a human donor in a cohort sampled during active COVID-19. The nucleotide sequence is given as TGTGCCAGCAGTGAACAGGCGTTCAATTCACCCCTCCACTTT. It specifies CASSEQAFNSPLHF.